This T cell receptor beta chain comes out of a study of shared clonotypes between healthy human individuals. Study in general: The donors, a couple of women and a few men, were aged 18 to 49.

Trimming shortened V by 3 bases and J by 13 bases, and 16 bases separated the two germline ends. Germline V gene data show CDR1 as GTSNPN and CDR2 as SVGIG (reference sequence). This CDR3 region has 12 residues. With ten immunoSEQ deep assay plates, unsorted PBMC DNA underwent sequencing. TCRdb's copy holds only in-frame clones and misses some; the assay was immunoSEQ multiplex PCR. The sample has about 490,000 clones, about 79% seen once. Study outcomes and limitations: Investigators expected sequencing depth to affect clonotype sharing among donors.

As concerns this clone: The antigen is undetermined.

There were only Caucasian adults among the donors, and all lived in Nashville, Tennessee. The chain joins TRBV30 to TRBJ2-1; D is unclear. The receptor's source is a woman between 40 and 55 years old in good health. Some clones in this sample may be carry-over from other donors' samples. Sequencing used PBMCs. CDR3 DNA sequence: TGTGCCTGGAGCCCTATTCAGTATGGACAGTTCTTC. It encodes CAWSPIQYGQFF.